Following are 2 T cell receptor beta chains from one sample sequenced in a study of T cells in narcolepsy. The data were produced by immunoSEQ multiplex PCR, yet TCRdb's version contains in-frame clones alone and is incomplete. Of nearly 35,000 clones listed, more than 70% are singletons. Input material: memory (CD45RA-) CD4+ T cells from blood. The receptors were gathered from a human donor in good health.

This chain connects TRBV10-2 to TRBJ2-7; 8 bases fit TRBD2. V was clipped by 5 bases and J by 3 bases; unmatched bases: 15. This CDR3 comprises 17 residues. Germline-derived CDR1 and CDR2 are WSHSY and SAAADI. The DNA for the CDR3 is TGCGCCAGCAGTAGACTAGCGAGGCCTTCAGAGGGCTACGAGCAGTACTTC. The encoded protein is CASSRLARPSEGYEQYF.

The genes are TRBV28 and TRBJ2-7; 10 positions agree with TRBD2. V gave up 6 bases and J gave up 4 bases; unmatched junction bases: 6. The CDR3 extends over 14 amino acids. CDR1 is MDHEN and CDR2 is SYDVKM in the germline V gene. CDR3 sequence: CASSEGLADYEQYF. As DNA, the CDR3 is TGTGCCAGCAGCGAAGGACTAGCGGATTACGAGCAGTACTTC.